This T cell receptor beta chain was recorded in a study of shared clonotypes between healthy human individuals. At a deep level, the assay was run. Produced via immunoSEQ multiplex PCR; TCRdb's table is partial and in-frame only. Among about 700,000 clones listed, 92% were seen once. About this clone: Its antigen is unknown.

Naive CD8 isolation took CD45RO-negative cells positively selected for CCR7 and excluded terminally differentiated effector memory CD45RA+ cells. Germline lookup yields CDR1 SGDLS and CDR2 YYNGEE. V dropped 0 bases and J dropped 5 bases, with 13 bases sitting between them. This CDR3 has 15 amino acids. Study-level results: Estimated clonotype richness was generally higher in naive than memory subsets. Large depth notwithstanding, sorted-subset sequencing proved incomplete by rarefaction. Some clonotypes were shared by all four sorted-subset donors, while others were not shared. The non-shared ones had lower generation probabilities than the shared ones.

The origin of this receptor is a man in his thirties or forties in good health. V is TRBV9 and J is TRBJ2-3; D remains unclear. The sample was naive CD8+ T cells sorted from blood. The CDR3 sequence: CASSVDGRSQDTQYF. In DNA, the CDR3 is TGTGCCAGCAGCGTAGATGGGCGCTCACAAGATACGCAGTATTTT.